This T cell receptor beta chain emerged from a study of cytomegalovirus exposure and HLA in healthy donors. Overall study context: Researchers found that roughly 81% of 350 to 500 genotyped donors fell within the Caucasian-associated ancestry cluster. Notes on the study in general: Later genetic work tied a missense DCLRE1C variant to beta-chain V and J trimming.

This clone was counted only a few times. Its matching antigen is unknown. J lost 8 bases, V lost 8 bases, and 9 bases had no gene match. CDR3 size: 15 residues. Per the germline V gene, CDR1 is MNHEY and CDR2 is SMNVEV (reference sequence). Primers included in the PCR were 60 Vbeta and 13 Jbeta primers. Profiled with immunoSEQ multiplex PCR; TCRdb holds only in-frame clones, not every one. The sample has 150,000 to 200,000 clones; around 80% are singletons. The sample taken for sequencing was PBMCs. This chain connects TRBV27 to TRBJ1-6; TRBD1 aligns across 10 bases. This TCR was recovered from a woman between 55 and 75 years old in good health and CMV-seropositive. The CDR3, as DNA: TGTGCCAGCCGACCCCAGGGACAGGGGCATTCACCCCTCCACTTT. This encodes CASRPQGQGHSPLHF.